These T cell receptor beta chains were read from a single sample in a study of blood T cells in healthy people across ages. Using its own MiXCR run on the 5' RACE reads, TCRdb lists one record per CDR3 protein. The table records around 1,800,000 distinct CDR3 sequences, approximately 40% of them present only once. The sample comprised blood. The receptor set was obtained from a human donor in good health. Each CDR3 is given with its conserved first and last residue. D genes are given only for firm matches. Size is stated for part of the rows, as once, few or many counts, or as a class when the clone is expanded.

>TRBJ2-1|.|TRBV15|many
CATSEGGSSYNEQFF
TGTGCCACCAGCGAGGGGGGTAGCTCCTACAATGAGCAGTTCTTC
>TRBJ2-7|TRBD1|TRBV28|.
CASKLQGTVRHEQYF
TGTGCCAGCAAACTTCAAGGGACAGTGAGGCACGAGCAGTACTTC
>TRBJ1-6|.|TRBV14|.
CASSQGFGGAGVWSPLHF
TGTGCCAGCAGCCAAGGGTTCGGAGGGGCCGGTGTTTGGTCCCCCCTCCACTTT
>TRBJ2-7|TRBD2|TRBV7-2|.
CASSLLGLAGGYVDEQYF
TGTGCCAGCAGCTTACTGGGACTAGCAGGGGGGTACGTAGACGAGCAGTACTTC
>TRBJ2-7|TRBD2|TRBV20-1|.
CSARRAGGLSYEQYF
TGCAGTGCTAGACGAGCGGGGGGTTTGTCCTACGAGCAGTACTTC
>TRBJ1-6|.|TRBV20-1|.
CSARLPGAKEAPLHF
TGCAGTGCTAGACTCCCCGGAGCTAAAGAGGCACCCCTCCACTTT
>TRBJ2-7|.|TRBV9|.
CASSGGDVAYEQYF
TGTGCCAGCAGCGGAGGGGACGTAGCCTACGAGCAGTACTTC
>TRBJ1-4|.|TRBV7-9|.
CASSFSAGKDEKLFF
TGTGCCAGCAGCTTTTCCGCAGGGAAGGATGAAAAACTGTTTTTT
>TRBJ2-3|.|TRBV6-1|.
CASSEQGIGAGGTQYF
TGTGCCAGCAGTGAACAGGGTATAGGGGCCGGGGGTACGCAGTATTTT
>TRBJ2-1|TRBD1|TRBV20-1|.
CSVNGQGWFNEQFF
TGCAGTGTTAATGGACAGGGGTGGTTCAATGAGCAGTTCTTC
>TRBJ1-6|TRBD1|TRBV11-2|.
CASSLAYSGTGSSYNSPLHF
TGTGCCAGCAGCTTAGCTTATTCGGGGACAGGGAGCTCCTATAATTCACCCCTCCACTTT
>TRBJ2-3|TRBD1|TRBV10-3|many
CATGQGTVTDTQYF
TGTGCCACCGGACAGGGGACAGTTACAGATACGCAGTATTTT
>TRBJ1-2|.|TRBV6-6|few
CASSPPIRNRVDGYTF
TGTGCCAGCAGCCCCCCCATTAGGAACAGGGTGGATGGCTACACCTTC
>TRBJ2-7|TRBD2|TRBV12-3/TRBV12-4|.
CASHGGGYEQYF
TGTGCCAGCCATGGCGGGGGATACGAGCAGTACTTC
>TRBJ1-5|.|TRBV4-3|.
CASSQGRAQPQHF
TGCGCCAGCAGCCAGGGCCGTGCGCAGCCCCAGCATTTT
>TRBJ2-3|TRBD2|TRBV24-1|.
CATSDTGLAGGTRMNTQYF
TGTGCCACCAGTGACACGGGACTAGCGGGGGGGACCAGGATGAATACACAGTATTTT
>TRBJ1-2|.|TRBV4-2|.
CASSHETVLTNYGYTF
TGTGCCAGCAGCCATGAGACAGTCCTCACTAACTATGGCTACACCTTC
>TRBJ2-6|TRBD2|TRBV7-3|few
CASSWRESGANVLTF
TGTGCCAGCAGCTGGCGGGAGTCTGGGGCCAACGTCCTGACTTTC
>TRBJ2-3|.|TRBV5-6|.
CASSLMGQGTGGYTQYF
TGTGCCAGCAGCTTAATGGGACAAGGAACCGGGGGATATACGCAGTATTTT
>TRBJ2-1|TRBD2|TRBV12-5|many
CASGLGGDNEQFF
TGTGCTAGTGGCCTGGGAGGGGACAATGAGCAGTTCTTC
>TRBJ2-5|TRBD2|TRBV12-3/TRBV12-4|.
CASSFTSEGTQYF
TGTGCCAGCAGTTTTACTAGCGAGGGGACCCAGTACTTC
>TRBJ1-4|.|TRBV20-1|.
CSAREGAREKLFF
TGCAGTGCTAGAGAAGGGGCTAGGGAAAAACTGTTTTTT
>TRBJ2-1|.|TRBV29-1|.
CSVDQGIGNEQFF
TGCAGCGTTGACCAGGGGATAGGAAATGAGCAGTTCTTC
>TRBJ1-1|.|TRBV5-5|few
CASSFPQGLDTEAFF
TGTGCCAGCAGCTTCCCCCAGGGTTTGGACACTGAAGCTTTCTTT
>TRBJ2-7|TRBD1|TRBV4-2|.
CVSSPLMDRGDEQYF
TGTGTCAGCAGCCCATTGATGGACAGGGGCGACGAGCAGTACTTC
>TRBJ2-7|.|TRBV20-1|.
CSAALLYPATHEQYF
TGCAGTGCTGCCCTGCTCTATCCGGCGACCCACGAGCAGTACTTC
>TRBJ2-5|.|TRBV12-3/TRBV12-4|.
CASSLGSSATQYF
TGTGCCAGCAGTTTAGGGTCCTCAGCGACCCAGTACTTC
>TRBJ1-2|.|TRBV28|once
CASSSGVSEGYGYTF
TGTGCCAGCAGTTCCGGCGTGTCGGAGGGTTATGGCTACACCTTC
>TRBJ2-3|TRBD2|TRBV7-2|.
CASRWAGGQRDTQYF
TGTGCCAGCCGTTGGGCGGGGGGCCAGAGAGATACGCAGTATTTT
>TRBJ1-4|.|TRBV6-5|.
CASSYDWGAEDEKLFF
TGTGCCAGCAGTTACGATTGGGGGGCTGAGGACGAAAAACTGTTTTTT
>TRBJ2-1|.|TRBV4-3|few
CASSQEGFGRGLSNEQFF
TGCGCCAGCAGCCAAGAGGGGTTTGGGAGGGGGCTCAGCAATGAGCAGTTCTTC
>TRBJ2-1|TRBD2|TRBV5-1|.
CASSLLAGWNEQFF
TGCGCCAGCAGCTTGCTAGCGGGATGGAATGAGCAGTTCTTC
>TRBJ2-5|.|TRBV28|few
CASSLAPLETQYF
TGTGCCAGCAGTTTAGCCCCCCTCGAGACCCAGTACTTC
>TRBJ2-7|TRBD1|TRBV2|.
CASRGPGQFYEQYF
TGTGCCAGCAGGGGCCCGGGACAGTTCTACGAGCAGTACTTC
>TRBJ1-2|TRBD1|TRBV7-2|.
CASSQSPQGAFGYTF
TGTGCCAGCAGCCAATCCCCGCAGGGGGCGTTTGGCTACACCTTC
>TRBJ2-7|TRBD2|TRBV10-3|.
CASLAGTSCEQYF
TGTGCCAGTTTAGCGGGAACTTCCTGCGAGCAGTACTTC
>TRBJ1-1|TRBD1|TRBV6-5|.
CASSLTQGVVTEAFF
TGTGCCAGCAGTCTTACTCAGGGGGTAGTCACTGAAGCTTTCTTT
>TRBJ2-5|TRBD2|TRBV7-2|.
CASSLKRSGGKETQYF
TGTGCCAGCAGCTTAAAGCGGAGCGGGGGGAAAGAGACCCAGTACTTC
>TRBJ1-1|.|TRBV12-3/TRBV12-4|.
CASSLFAAANTEAFF
TGTGCCAGCAGTTTATTCGCGGCCGCGAACACTGAAGCTTTCTTT
>TRBJ1-2|.|TRBV7-2|.
CASSLSSQNYGYTF
TGTGCCAGCAGCTTAAGTTCCCAGAACTATGGCTACACCTTC